A selection of T cell receptor beta chains follows, all from one sample in a study of T cells in Graves' hyperthyroidism and ophthalmopathy. TCRdb re-called the multiplex PCR reads through MiXCR, storing one row per CDR3 protein. The table lists 600,000 to 700,000 distinct CDR3 sequences, approximately 15% of them singletons. Sequenced input: blood. These receptors came from a woman in her thirties or forties with Graves' ophthalmopathy. The CDR3 runs from the conserved cysteine through the conserved F or W.

CDR3 protein: CSVGSAHYGYTF
V gene: TRBV29-1

CDR3 protein: CASQKGKLYYEQYF
V gene: TRBV27

CDR3 protein: CAPPTLAKNIQYF
V gene: TRBV7-3

CDR3 protein: CASRKDRDINYEQYF
V gene: TRBV6-5

CDR3 protein: CASSYSTQARTYEQYF
V gene: TRBV6-2/TRBV6-3

CDR3 protein: CAIRGLSGNTIYF
V gene: TRBV10-3

CDR3 protein: CSVEALREETYEQYF
V gene: TRBV29-1

CDR3 protein: CASSSGTYGETQYF
V gene: TRBV11-2

CDR3 protein: CASSEAGAGGTYEQYF
V gene: TRBV6-1

CDR3 protein: CSARPPRQGGETQYF
V gene: TRBV20-1

CDR3 protein: CSVEASEETQYF
V gene: TRBV29-1

CDR3 protein: CASSVAAGGSQETQYF
V gene: TRBV9

CDR3 protein: CASTLTAGETQYF
V gene: TRBV19

CDR3 protein: CASSPAGGYEQYF
V gene: TRBV19

CDR3 protein: CASSLDWGGELFF
V gene: TRBV7-2

CDR3 protein: CASSQDQGAYTGELFF
V gene: TRBV3-1

CDR3 protein: CAWRRLGQGDNYGYTF
V gene: TRBV30

CDR3 protein: CASSFWGLGIYEQYF
V gene: TRBV12-3/TRBV12-4

CDR3 protein: CASSSPEGRMNTGELFF
V gene: TRBV5-1

CDR3 protein: CASSFIAGTEAFF
V gene: TRBV5-5

CDR3 protein: CASSTDPSSYNSPLHF
V gene: TRBV28

CDR3 protein: CASTVSSGAGGGMQYF
V gene: TRBV12-3/TRBV12-4

CDR3 protein: CASSVTENYGYTF
V gene: TRBV6-1

CDR3 protein: CSIAGTSGRWGYGYTF
V gene: TRBV29-1

CDR3 protein: CSVERQGGTEAFF
V gene: TRBV29-1

CDR3 protein: CAWSIDRGQYEQYF
V gene: TRBV30

CDR3 protein: CASRSGTGEPLHF
V gene: TRBV7-9

CDR3 protein: CATSDLGGGQETQYF
V gene: TRBV24-1

CDR3 protein: CASSTPGGAGEQYF
V gene: TRBV28

CDR3 protein: CASSREGGRPTGANVLTF
V gene: TRBV19

CDR3 protein: CASSESPGINQPQHF
V gene: TRBV2

CDR3 protein: CSAGKSKDSSSYEQYF
V gene: TRBV20-1

CDR3 protein: CASTLTTGANVLTF
V gene: TRBV6-9

CDR3 protein: CASRVRASDTGELFF
V gene: TRBV12-3/TRBV12-4

CDR3 protein: CASSYSVSRTGRNEAFF
V gene: TRBV6-2/TRBV6-3

CDR3 protein: CASTIRRTSGSAGELFF
V gene: TRBV6-2/TRBV6-3

CDR3 protein: CASSLLQGGNQPQHF
V gene: TRBV12-3/TRBV12-4

CDR3 protein: CASSVVGELNTEAFF
V gene: TRBV9

CDR3 protein: CASSLRHRGIYEQYF
V gene: TRBV7-8

CDR3 protein: CASSEAGLAVEQYF
V gene: TRBV2

CDR3 protein: CASSLTTLAGGTDTQYF
V gene: TRBV7-3

CDR3 protein: CASSQGDGQETQYF
V gene: TRBV4-2

CDR3 protein: CASRARVNTEAFF
V gene: TRBV27

CDR3 protein: CSAPSGLAGETQYF
V gene: TRBV20-1

CDR3 protein: CASSSFDRLGYEQYF
V gene: TRBV28

CDR3 protein: CASSLSETYEQYF
V gene: TRBV27

CDR3 protein: CASSYPTSDEQYF
V gene: TRBV6-2/TRBV6-3

CDR3 protein: CASRVVANTGELFF
V gene: TRBV12-3/TRBV12-4

CDR3 protein: CASSSTSGSGGDTQYF
V gene: TRBV6-2/TRBV6-3

CDR3 protein: CASSYLAQGLRNTEAFF
V gene: TRBV6-2/TRBV6-3